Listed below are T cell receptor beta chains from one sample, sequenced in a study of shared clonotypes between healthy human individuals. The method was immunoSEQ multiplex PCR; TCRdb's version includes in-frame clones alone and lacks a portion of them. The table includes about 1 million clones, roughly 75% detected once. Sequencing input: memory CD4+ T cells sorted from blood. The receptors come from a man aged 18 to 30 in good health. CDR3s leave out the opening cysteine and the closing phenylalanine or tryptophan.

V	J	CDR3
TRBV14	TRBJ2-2	ASSLSRLAIVTGELF
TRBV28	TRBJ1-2	ASRGQASNYGYT
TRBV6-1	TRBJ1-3	ASKGSPGNTIY
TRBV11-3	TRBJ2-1	ASSLAGTGLGNEQF
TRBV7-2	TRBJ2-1	ASSPGTMAAEQF
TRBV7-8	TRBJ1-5	ASFPHRDREKKGINQPQH
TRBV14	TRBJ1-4	ASSQEGRGREKLF
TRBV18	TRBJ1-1	ASSPVLGGDTEAF
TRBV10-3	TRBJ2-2	ATQGLQDTGELF
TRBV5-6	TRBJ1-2	ASSPRTTYGYT
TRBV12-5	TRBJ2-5	ASGLVSSQETQY
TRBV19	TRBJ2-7	ASSSGTISYEQY
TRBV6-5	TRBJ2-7	ASRPGAGRPYEQY
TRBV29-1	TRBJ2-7	SVGGQGPYEQY
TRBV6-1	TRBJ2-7	ASSEASSGLEQY
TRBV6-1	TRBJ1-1	ASSDGQGGTEAF